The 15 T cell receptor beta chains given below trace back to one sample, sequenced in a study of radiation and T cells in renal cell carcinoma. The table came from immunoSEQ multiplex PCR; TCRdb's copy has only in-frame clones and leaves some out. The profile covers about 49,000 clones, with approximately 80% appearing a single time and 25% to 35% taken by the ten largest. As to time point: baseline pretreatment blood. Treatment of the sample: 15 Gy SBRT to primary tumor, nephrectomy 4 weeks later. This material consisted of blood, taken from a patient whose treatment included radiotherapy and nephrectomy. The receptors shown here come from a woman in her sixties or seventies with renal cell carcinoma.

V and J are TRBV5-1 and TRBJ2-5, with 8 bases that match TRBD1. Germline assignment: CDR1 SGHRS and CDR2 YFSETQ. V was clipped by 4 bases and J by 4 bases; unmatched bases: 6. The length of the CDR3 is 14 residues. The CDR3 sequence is CASSNQGAGETQYF. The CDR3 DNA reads TGCGCCAGCAGCAATCAGGGGGCCGGAGAGACCCAGTACTTC.

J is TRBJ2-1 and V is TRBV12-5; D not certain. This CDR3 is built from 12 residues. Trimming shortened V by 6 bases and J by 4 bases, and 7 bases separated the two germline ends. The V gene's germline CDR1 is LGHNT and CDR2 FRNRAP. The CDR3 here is CASGQTYNEQFF. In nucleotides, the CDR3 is TGTGCTAGTGGGCAAACGTACAATGAGCAGTTCTTC.

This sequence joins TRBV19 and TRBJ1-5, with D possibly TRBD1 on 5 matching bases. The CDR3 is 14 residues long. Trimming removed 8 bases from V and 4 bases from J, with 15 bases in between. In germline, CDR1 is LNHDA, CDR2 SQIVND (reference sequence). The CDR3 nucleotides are TGTGCCAGTTGGGACGCAGCTTCTAATCAGCCCCAGCATTTT. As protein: CASWDAASNQPQHF. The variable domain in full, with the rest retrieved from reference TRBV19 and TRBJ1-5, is DGGITQSPKYLFRKEGQNVTLSCEQNLNHDAMYWYRQDPGQGLRLIYYSQIVNDFQKGDIAEGYSVSREKKESFPLTVTSAQKNPTAFYLCASWDAASNQPQHFGDGTRLSIL.

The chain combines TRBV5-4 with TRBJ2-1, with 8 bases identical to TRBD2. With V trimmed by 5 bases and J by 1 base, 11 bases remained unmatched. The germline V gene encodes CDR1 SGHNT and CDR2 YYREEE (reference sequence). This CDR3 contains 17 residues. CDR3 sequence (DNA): TGTGCCAGCAGTTTGACCGTGACTAGCGTTTCCTACAATGAGCAGTTCTTC. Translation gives CASSLTVTSVSYNEQFF.

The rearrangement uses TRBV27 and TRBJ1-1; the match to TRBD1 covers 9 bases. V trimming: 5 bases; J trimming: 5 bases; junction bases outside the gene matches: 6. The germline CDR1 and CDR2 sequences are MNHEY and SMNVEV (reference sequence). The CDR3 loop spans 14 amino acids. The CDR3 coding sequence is TGTGCCAGCAGTCCGATACAGGGGGCAACTGAAGCTTTCTTT. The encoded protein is CASSPIQGATEAFF.

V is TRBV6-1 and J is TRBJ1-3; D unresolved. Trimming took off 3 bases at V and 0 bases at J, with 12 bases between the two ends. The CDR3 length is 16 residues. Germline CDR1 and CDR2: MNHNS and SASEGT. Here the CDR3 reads CASSDGGRPSGNTIYF. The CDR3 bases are TGTGCCAGCAGTGACGGAGGACGGCCCTCTGGAAACACCATATATTTT.

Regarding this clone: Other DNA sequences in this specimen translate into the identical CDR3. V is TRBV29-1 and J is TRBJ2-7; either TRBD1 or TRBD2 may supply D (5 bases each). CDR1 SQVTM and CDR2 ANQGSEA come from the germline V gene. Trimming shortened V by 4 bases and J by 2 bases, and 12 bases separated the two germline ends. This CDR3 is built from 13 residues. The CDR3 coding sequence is TGCAGCGTTGGAGGGGCTGAGGCCTACGAGCAGTACTTC. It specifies CSVGGAEAYEQYF.

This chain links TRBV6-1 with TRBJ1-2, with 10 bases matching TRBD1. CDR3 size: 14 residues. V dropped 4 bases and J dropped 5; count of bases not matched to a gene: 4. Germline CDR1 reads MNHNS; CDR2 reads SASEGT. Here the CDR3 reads CASSAGQGRYGYTF. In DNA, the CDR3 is TGTGCCAGCAGTGCGGGACAGGGGAGGTATGGCTACACCTTC.

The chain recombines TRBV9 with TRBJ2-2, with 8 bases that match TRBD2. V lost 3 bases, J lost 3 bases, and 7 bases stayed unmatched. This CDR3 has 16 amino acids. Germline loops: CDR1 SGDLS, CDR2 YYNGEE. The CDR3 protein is CASSDRLAPDTGELFF. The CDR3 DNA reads TGTGCCAGCAGCGACAGACTAGCGCCGGACACCGGGGAGCTGTTTTTT.

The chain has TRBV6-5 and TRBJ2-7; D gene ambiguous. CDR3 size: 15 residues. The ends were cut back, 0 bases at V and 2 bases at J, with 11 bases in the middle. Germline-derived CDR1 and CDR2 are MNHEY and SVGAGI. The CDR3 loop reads CASSYSITKPYEQYF. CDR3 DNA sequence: TGTGCCAGCAGTTACTCGATTACGAAGCCCTACGAGCAGTACTTC.

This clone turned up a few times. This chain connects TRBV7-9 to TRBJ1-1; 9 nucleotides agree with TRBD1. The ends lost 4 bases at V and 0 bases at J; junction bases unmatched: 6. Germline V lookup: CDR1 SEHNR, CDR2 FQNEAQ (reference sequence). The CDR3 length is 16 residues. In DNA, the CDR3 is TGTGCCAGCAGCTCCGGGGACAGGGACATGAACACTGAAGCTTTCTTT. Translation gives CASSSGDRDMNTEAFF. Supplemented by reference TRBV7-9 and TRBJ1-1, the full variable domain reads DTGVSQNPRHKITKRGQNVTFRCDPISEHNRLYWYRQTLGQGPEFLTYFQNEAQLEKSRLLSDRFSAERPKGSFSTLEIQRTEQGDSAMYLCASSSGDRDMNTEAFFGQGTRLTVV.

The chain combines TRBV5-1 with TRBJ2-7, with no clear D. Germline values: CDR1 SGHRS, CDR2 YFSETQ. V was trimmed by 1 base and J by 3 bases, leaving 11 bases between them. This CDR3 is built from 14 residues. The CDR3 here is CASSLSISSYEQYF. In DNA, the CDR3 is TGCGCCAGCAGCTTGAGTATTAGCAGCTACGAGCAGTACTTC.

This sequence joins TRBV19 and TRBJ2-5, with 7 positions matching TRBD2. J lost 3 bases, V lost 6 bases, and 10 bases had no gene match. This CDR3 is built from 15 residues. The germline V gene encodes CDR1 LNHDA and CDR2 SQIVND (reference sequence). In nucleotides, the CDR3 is TGTGCCAGTAGCCAGCGGAGAGGGAGGGAAGAGACCCAGTACTTC. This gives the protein CASSQRRGREETQYF.

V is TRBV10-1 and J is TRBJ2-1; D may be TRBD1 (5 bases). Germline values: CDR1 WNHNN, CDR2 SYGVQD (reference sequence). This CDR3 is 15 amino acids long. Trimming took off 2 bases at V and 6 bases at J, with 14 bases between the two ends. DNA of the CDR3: TGCGCCAGCAGTGAGGGGGCTTTGGGCGTCAATGAGCAGTTCTTC. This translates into CASSEGALGVNEQFF.

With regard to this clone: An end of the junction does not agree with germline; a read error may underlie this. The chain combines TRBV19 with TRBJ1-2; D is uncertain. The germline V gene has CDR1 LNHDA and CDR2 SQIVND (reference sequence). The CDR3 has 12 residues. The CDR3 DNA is TGTGCCAGTAGTATTTTTCGAAGCTTTTTCGTCTTC. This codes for CASSIFRSFFVF.